This T cell receptor (beta chain) appears in the sequencing data of a study of blood T cell repertoires in COVID-19. Turning to the study itself: T cells, B-cell-depleted T cells, or PBMCs provided the cDNA or gDNA that served as material.

Individuals aged about 18 to 100 years were recruited from approximately 22 US areas. Cohort assignment relied on participant-reported clinical history. In the authors' workflow: Amplification from reference gene primers served as the basis for estimated nucleated cell counts. The table came from immunoSEQ multiplex PCR; TCRdb's copy has only in-frame clones and leaves some out. That table is the source of V, J and clone size, and D and trimming were worked out from the DNA. The sample contains about 320,000 clones, 85% of which appear only once. Trimming pared 4 bases from V and 1 base from J, leaving 11 bases between. CDR1 and CDR2 from the germline V gene are SGHTA and FQGNSA. This CDR3 is built from 14 residues.

This sequence originates from a woman aged 25 to 45 who had been exposed to COVID-19. V is TRBV7-2 and J is TRBJ2-7; weak D call: TRBD1 (6 bases). What was sequenced was PBMCs or T cells enriched from blood (not recorded which). Here the CDR3 DNA reads TGTGCCAGCAGCTCCAACAGGGTTTCCTACGAGCAGTACTTC. Residues: CASSSNRVSYEQYF.